These 20 T cell receptor beta chains share one sample of origin, sequenced in a study of blood T cell repertoires in COVID-19. Method: immunoSEQ multiplex PCR; TCRdb's copy keeps in-frame clones and lacks some. The sample has around 220,000 clones, 90% seen once. The specimen sequenced was PBMCs or T cells enriched from blood (not recorded which). All receptors derive from a man younger than 40 who had been exposed to COVID-19.

V usage is TRBV14 and J usage is TRBJ2-1; 9 bases match TRBD1. Trimming cost V 4 bases and J 9 bases; bases outside gene matches: 13. This CDR3 region has 16 residues. Germline-derived CDR1 and CDR2 are SGHDN and FVKESK. CDR3 in amino acids: CASSPRDRVYYGEQFF. The CDR3 DNA follows: TGTGCCAGCAGCCCTCGGGACAGGGTGTATTATGGTGAGCAGTTCTTC.

The chain uses TRBV7-8 and TRBJ1-2; D unclear. The V end was cut by 1 base, the J end by 0 bases, with 9 bases between. The CDR3 sequence is 15 residues long. From germline, CDR1 is SGHVS and CDR2 FQNEAQ. CDR3 amino acids: CASSLEHSSNYGYTF. CDR3 nucleotides: TGTGCCAGCAGCTTAGAGCACAGTTCTAACTATGGCTACACCTTC.

This chain connects TRBV29-1 to TRBJ1-2, with 8 positions matching TRBD1. V was pared by 6 bases and J by 3 bases, with 9 bases of the junction left unmatched. The CDR3 has 14 residues. The germline V gene encodes CDR1 SQVTM and CDR2 ANQGSEA. This chain's CDR3 is CSVDDPGQDYGYTF. The CDR3 nucleotides read TGCAGCGTCGATGACCCGGGACAGGACTATGGCTACACCTTC.

This clone has a handful of counts. This chain links TRBV5-6 with TRBJ1-3; no clear D gene. There are 15 residues in the CDR3. The ends were cut back, 4 bases at V and 0 bases at J, with 11 bases in the middle. The germline gives CDR1 SGHDT, CDR2 YYEEEE. The CDR3 region is CASSAYYSSGNTIYF. In DNA form, the CDR3 reads TGTGCCAGCAGCGCCTATTATAGCTCTGGAAACACCATATATTTT.

V gene TRBV7-3 combines with J gene TRBJ1-5; maybe TRBD1 (5 bases). The CDR3 totals 13 residues. Trimming pared 9 bases from V and 5 bases from J, leaving 14 bases between. Germline CDR1 SGHTA, CDR2 FQGTGA. CDR3 sequence (DNA): TGTGCCAGAGGGGTCTGGCTCGATCAGCCCCAGCATTTT. Translating it yields CARGVWLDQPQHF. The whole variable domain, remainder taken from reference TRBV7-3 and TRBJ1-5, is GAGVSQTPSNKVTEKGKYVELRCDPISGHTALYWYRQSLGQGPEFLIYFQGTGAADDSGLPNDRFFAVRPEGSVSTLKIQRTERGDSAVYLCARGVWLDQPQHFGDGTRLSIL.

The chain carries TRBV3-1 (or the pseudogene TRBV3-2) and TRBJ2-7, with TRBD2 identical over 9 bases. Looked up from germline, CDR1 is LGHDT and CDR2 is YNNKEL (reference sequence). After removal of 1 base from V and 2 bases from J, the junction contained 3 bases not matched to a gene. The CDR3 spans 15 residues. CDR3 bases: TGTGCCAGCAGCCAAGTTGCGGGGGGGCCCTACGAGCAGTACTTC. This sequence encodes CASSQVAGGPYEQYF.

V usage is TRBV5-1 and J usage is TRBJ2-5, with 10 bases aligning to TRBD1. V was clipped by 4 bases and J by 5 bases; unmatched bases: 8. This CDR3 spans 15 amino acids. Germline V gene sequence: CDR1 SGHRS, CDR2 YFSETQ. The CDR3 DNA is TGCGCCAGCAGCGTGACAGGGGGCGCGGGGGAGACCCAGTACTTC. This sequence encodes CASSVTGGAGETQYF.

In this sample, this clone turned up a few times. This sequence joins TRBV2 and TRBJ1-3, with 7 bases lining up with TRBD1. Per the germline V gene, CDR1 is SNHLY and CDR2 is FYNNEI. The CDR3 runs to 15 residues. V shed 5 bases, J shed 0 bases, and the junction held 4 bases outside the gene matches. The chain's CDR3 is CASSRGPSSGNTIYF. The CDR3 coding sequence is TGTGCCAGCAGTAGGGGGCCTTCCTCTGGAAACACCATATATTTT.

The chain recombines TRBV5-1 with TRBJ2-3, with 9 bases identical to TRBD2. V lost 0 bases to trimming and J lost 4 bases; unmatched junction nucleotides: 6. Germline CDR1 is SGHRS and CDR2 is YFSETQ. The CDR3 length is 16 residues. This CDR3 reads CASSLEGGGAPDTQYF. The CDR3 nucleotides read TGCGCCAGCAGCTTGGAGGGCGGGGGGGCCCCAGATACGCAGTATTTT.

The chain employs TRBV15 and TRBJ2-2; 11 bases map to TRBD2. CDR1 is LNHNV and CDR2 is YYDKDF in the germline V gene (reference sequence). After removal of 0 bases from V and 4 bases from J, the junction contained 1 base not matched to a gene. The CDR3 covers 16 residues. The CDR3 protein is CATSRDLAGGTGELFF. For the CDR3, the DNA is TGTGCCACCAGCAGAGATCTAGCGGGGGGCACCGGGGAGCTGTTTTTT.

The chain employs TRBV5-4 and TRBJ1-1; 10 bases are shared with TRBD1. The length of the CDR3 is 13 residues. Germline CDR1 and CDR2: SGHNT and YYREEE (reference sequence). V was pared by 4 bases and J by 11 bases, with 8 bases of the junction left unmatched. The chain's CDR3 is CASSTGTGVGAFF. Here the CDR3 DNA reads TGTGCCAGCAGCACCGGGACAGGGGTCGGGGCTTTCTTT.

The CDR3 here is CCTRDRAGELFF. CDR3 nucleotide sequence: TGTTGCACCCGGGACAGGGCCGGGGAGCTGTTTTTT. The chain has TRBV19 and TRBJ2-2; 9 nucleotides line up with TRBD1. Germline V gives CDR1 LNHDA, CDR2 SQIVND (reference sequence). The CDR3 runs 12 residues. Looking up the rest from reference TRBV19 and TRBJ2-2 gives the full variable domain: DGGITQSPKYLFRKEGQNVTLSCEQNLNHDAMYWYRQDPGQGLRLIYYSQIVNDFQKGDIAEGYSVSREKKESFPLTVTSAQKNPTAFYLCCTRDRAGELFFGEGSRLTVL.

The rearrangement uses TRBV5-6 and TRBJ2-1; TRBD2 matches at 7 bases. Trimming at V came to 4 bases and at J to 8 bases, leaving 12 bases not matched to a gene. The CDR3 is made up of 15 amino acids. Looked up from germline, CDR1 is SGHDT and CDR2 is YYEEEE. The CDR3 loop is CASSPGLADVYEQFF. DNA for the CDR3: TGTGCCAGCAGCCCAGGGCTAGCGGACGTATATGAGCAGTTCTTC.

The gene calls are TRBV4-1 and TRBJ1-3; possibly TRBD1 for D (5 bases). The CDR3 has 17 amino acids. CDR1 and CDR2 (germline): MGHRA, YSYEKL. Trimming left V 0 bases short and J 0 bases short, with 12 bases between. CDR3 region: CASSQDTRRDSGNTIYF. The CDR3 nucleotides read TGCGCCAGCAGCCAAGATACGCGCAGGGACTCTGGAAACACCATATATTTT.

The chain links TRBV19 to TRBJ2-1; 15 nucleotides line up with TRBD2. The V segment lost 4 bases and the J segment 6 bases; nucleotides outside the gene matches: 4. This CDR3 contains 16 residues. Germline V lookup: CDR1 LNHDA, CDR2 SQIVND (reference sequence). CDR3 nucleotides: TGTGCCAGTAGTAGGACTAGCGGGGGGGCTTTCAATGAGCAGTTCTTC. Its protein is CASSRTSGGAFNEQFF.

The chain carries TRBV4-3 and TRBJ1-6, with D possibly being TRBD1 (6 bases). This CDR3 region has 15 residues. The V and J ends lost 3 bases and 8 bases respectively, with 14 bases between them. In germline, CDR1 is LGHNA, CDR2 YSLEER. The CDR3, as DNA: TGCGCCAGCAGCCATGACACTACAGGGTATTCACCCCTCCACTTT. Translation gives CASSHDTTGYSPLHF.

The V and J genes are TRBV11-3 and TRBJ2-7; D ambiguous. Trimming pared 5 bases from V and 2 bases from J, leaving 13 bases between. Germline loops: CDR1 SGHNT, CDR2 YENEEA. The CDR3 is made up of 14 amino acids. CDR3 amino acids: CASSPAHRPYEQYF. CDR3 nucleotide sequence: TGTGCCAGCAGCCCAGCTCACAGACCCTACGAGCAGTACTTC.

The genes are TRBV5-1 and TRBJ2-3, with unresolved D. This CDR3 contains 14 residues. Germline assignment: CDR1 SGHRS and CDR2 YFSETQ. V lost 0 bases and J 2 bases, leaving 7 bases between the germline ends. Here the CDR3 DNA reads TGCGCCAGCAGCTTGGTACAGAACACAGATACGCAGTATTTT. Translating it yields CASSLVQNTDTQYF.

The rearrangement joins TRBV6-4 to TRBJ2-5; D possibly corresponds to TRBD1 (5 bases). This CDR3 has 18 residues. Germline lookup yields CDR1 MRHNA and CDR2 SNTAGT. V lost 4 bases and J lost 0, with 21 bases in between. Here the CDR3 DNA reads TGTGCCAGCAGTGCCCCAAGTTATGTAACAGGCCACCAAGAGACCCAGTACTTC. The encoded protein is CASSAPSYVTGHQETQYF.

The V gene is TRBV21-1, the J gene TRBJ2-5; the table gives TRBD2 as D, unverified against the DNA. TRBV21-1 is designated a pseudogene. The CDR3 sequence is 22 residues long. This CDR3 is CASSMFVASGGPEAPSQETQYF. CDR3 nucleotide sequence: TGTGCCAGCAGCATGTTCGTGGCTAGCGGGGGGCCCGAAGCCCCATCCCAAGAGACCCAGTACTTC.